The rows below give T cell receptor beta chains drawn from one sample of a study of T cell repertoires in cytomegalovirus infection. MiXCR, applied by TCRdb to the reads, yields one record per CDR3 protein. Among fewer than 200,000 distinct CDR3 sequences listed, roughly 19% were seen once. The sample taken for sequencing was PBMCs. Source of these receptors: a human donor in good health (CMV status not recorded). Some clones in this sample may be carry-over from other donors' samples. CDR3s include the opening cysteine and the closing phenylalanine or tryptophan. Each record gives: V gene, clone size, D gene, J gene, CDR3 protein, CDR3 DNA. A D gene is named only where the DNA matches it firmly. Clone sizes are given selectively: once, few, many, or a class where the clone is expanded.

v_gene: TRBV7-9; abundance: NA; d_gene: NA; j_gene: TRBJ2-3; CDR3aa: CASRETDTQYF; CDR3nt: TGTGCCAGCAGGGAAACAGATACGCAGTATTTT
v_gene: TRBV27; abundance: NA; d_gene: NA; j_gene: TRBJ1-1; CDR3aa: CASRNSWGGNTEAFF; CDR3nt: TGTGCCAGCAGAAACTCGTGGGGGGGGAACACTGAAGCTTTCTTT
v_gene: TRBV5-4; abundance: NA; d_gene: TRBD1; j_gene: TRBJ1-1; CDR3aa: CASSLAGQGAQAFF; CDR3nt: TGTGCCAGCAGCCTCGCGGGACAGGGGGCGCAAGCTTTCTTT
v_gene: TRBV7-2; abundance: many; d_gene: NA; j_gene: TRBJ1-1; CDR3aa: CASSLAGDLGAFF; CDR3nt: TGTGCCAGCAGCTTAGCCGGGGACCTGGGGGCTTTCTTT
v_gene: TRBV6-6; abundance: many; d_gene: NA; j_gene: TRBJ1-3; CDR3aa: CASSLDSISGNTIYF; CDR3nt: TGTGCCAGCAGCCTGGACAGTATATCTGGAAACACCATATATTTT
v_gene: TRBV14; abundance: few; d_gene: NA; j_gene: TRBJ2-5; CDR3aa: CASSQNWAAVQETQYF; CDR3nt: TGTGCCAGCAGCCAAAACTGGGCGGCCGTCCAAGAGACCCAGTACTTC
v_gene: TRBV15; abundance: NA; d_gene: NA; j_gene: TRBJ2-7; CDR3aa: CATSRAGSSSYEQYF; CDR3nt: TGTGCCACCAGCAGAGCAGGCTCCAGCTCCTACGAGCAGTACTTC
v_gene: TRBV7-2; abundance: many; d_gene: TRBD2; j_gene: TRBJ2-1; CDR3aa: CASSPIPPGGGQFF; CDR3nt: TGTGCCAGCAGCCCAATTCCTCCCGGCGGGGGGCAGTTCTTC
v_gene: TRBV7-4; abundance: many; d_gene: NA; j_gene: TRBJ1-4; CDR3aa: CASSQTEANEKLFF; CDR3nt: TGTGCCAGCAGCCAGACAGAAGCGAATGAAAAACTGTTTTTT
v_gene: TRBV28; abundance: many; d_gene: NA; j_gene: TRBJ1-1; CDR3aa: CASSSPRPPPGTEAFF; CDR3nt: TGTGCCAGCAGTTCACCGCGGCCTCCCCCGGGCACTGAAGCTTTCTTT
v_gene: TRBV7-3; abundance: many; d_gene: NA; j_gene: TRBJ2-1; CDR3aa: CASSPTQGSDEQFF; CDR3nt: TGTGCCAGCAGCCCCACGCAGGGCAGCGATGAGCAGTTCTTC
v_gene: TRBV15; abundance: NA; d_gene: TRBD1; j_gene: TRBJ1-1; CDR3aa: CATSSRDRVFGTEAFF; CDR3nt: TGTGCCACCAGCAGCCGGGACAGGGTATTCGGCACTGAAGCTTTCTTT
v_gene: TRBV28; abundance: few; d_gene: NA; j_gene: TRBJ1-5; CDR3aa: CASSSRGGYNQPQHF; CDR3nt: TGTGCCAGCAGTTCCCGAGGGGGTTACAATCAGCCCCAGCATTTT
v_gene: TRBV6-2/TRBV6-3; abundance: few; d_gene: TRBD2; j_gene: TRBJ2-7; CDR3aa: CASSSGLAGVSEQYF; CDR3nt: TGTGCCAGCAGTTCCGGACTAGCGGGAGTCAGCGAGCAGTACTTC
v_gene: TRBV7-2; abundance: many; d_gene: NA; j_gene: TRBJ1-5; CDR3aa: CASSLYGQVANQPQHF; CDR3nt: TGTGCCAGCAGCTTATATGGGCAGGTGGCCAATCAGCCCCAGCATTTT
v_gene: TRBV9; abundance: NA; d_gene: TRBD1; j_gene: TRBJ2-7; CDR3aa: CASSVGTGVDEQYF; CDR3nt: TGTGCCAGCAGCGTCGGGACAGGGGTAGACGAGCAGTACTTC
v_gene: TRBV5-5; abundance: NA; d_gene: TRBD1; j_gene: TRBJ1-1; CDR3aa: CASSSRTGLTEAFF; CDR3nt: TGTGCCAGCAGCTCAAGGACAGGGCTGACTGAAGCTTTCTTT
v_gene: TRBV29-1; abundance: few; d_gene: NA; j_gene: TRBJ2-2; CDR3aa: CSVESAGELFF; CDR3nt: TGCAGCGTTGAGTCGGCCGGGGAGCTGTTTTTT
v_gene: TRBV29-1; abundance: few; d_gene: TRBD2; j_gene: TRBJ2-2; CDR3aa: CSVDVAGVTGELFF; CDR3nt: TGCAGCGTTGATGTAGCGGGAGTTACCGGGGAGCTGTTTTTT
v_gene: TRBV20-1; abundance: few; d_gene: TRBD1; j_gene: TRBJ1-2; CDR3aa: CSARPGQTTTNYGYTF; CDR3nt: TGCAGTGCTAGACCGGGACAGACAACCACTAACTATGGCTACACCTTC
v_gene: TRBV5-1; abundance: many; d_gene: NA; j_gene: TRBJ2-6; CDR3aa: CASSLGSSGANVLTF; CDR3nt: TGTGCCAGCAGCCTCGGTAGCTCTGGGGCCAACGTCCTGACTTTC
v_gene: TRBV18; abundance: NA; d_gene: NA; j_gene: TRBJ1-1; CDR3aa: CASSPGTGAEAFF; CDR3nt: TGTGCCAGCTCACCAGGGACCGGGGCCGAAGCTTTCTTT
v_gene: TRBV29-1; abundance: many; d_gene: NA; j_gene: TRBJ1-1; CDR3aa: CSAFMNTEAFF; CDR3nt: TGCAGCGCGTTCATGAACACTGAAGCTTTCTTT
v_gene: TRBV5-5; abundance: few; d_gene: TRBD2; j_gene: TRBJ2-1; CDR3aa: CASSLGVGASGTNNEQFF; CDR3nt: TGTGCCAGCAGCTTGGGGGTTGGGGCTAGCGGTACGAACAATGAGCAGTTCTTC
v_gene: TRBV27; abundance: few; d_gene: NA; j_gene: TRBJ2-5; CDR3aa: CASSLWAKETQYF; CDR3nt: TGTGCCAGCAGTTTATGGGCGAAAGAGACCCAGTACTTC
v_gene: TRBV29-1; abundance: NA; d_gene: NA; j_gene: TRBJ2-1; CDR3aa: CSVRQDYNEQFF; CDR3nt: TGCAGCGTCCGTCAGGACTACAATGAGCAGTTCTTC
v_gene: TRBV29-1; abundance: NA; d_gene: TRBD2; j_gene: TRBJ2-7; CDR3aa: CSVESGSSSEQYF; CDR3nt: TGCAGCGTTGAAAGCGGGAGCTCGAGCGAGCAGTACTTC
v_gene: TRBV7-6; abundance: many; d_gene: NA; j_gene: TRBJ2-7; CDR3aa: CASSFSVEYEQYF; CDR3nt: TGTGCCAGCAGCTTTAGCGTAGAGTACGAGCAGTACTTC
v_gene: TRBV7-4; abundance: NA; d_gene: TRBD2; j_gene: TRBJ2-2; CDR3aa: CASSDAGANTGELFF; CDR3nt: TGTGCCAGCAGCGACGCGGGAGCGAACACCGGGGAGCTGTTTTTT
v_gene: TRBV7-2; abundance: NA; d_gene: NA; j_gene: TRBJ1-4; CDR3aa: CASSPTWGYEKLFF; CDR3nt: TGTGCCAGCAGCCCGACTTGGGGTTACGAAAAACTGTTTTTT
v_gene: TRBV7-8; abundance: many; d_gene: NA; j_gene: TRBJ2-1; CDR3aa: CASSLVSLSYNEQFF; CDR3nt: TGTGCCAGCAGCTTAGTGTCCCTCTCCTACAATGAGCAGTTCTTC